Following are 28 T cell receptor beta chains from one sample sequenced in a study of early T cells in non-severe SARS-CoV-2 infection. Each CDR3 protein is one row after TCRdb ran MiXCR on the 5' RACE reads. The table has around 99,000 distinct CDR3 sequences, about 15% seen once; the top ten hold 5% to 5.5%. Sequenced material: whole blood, taken at baseline. These receptors were collected from an adult who was a healthcare worker with PCR-confirmed SARS-CoV-2 infection or an uninfected control (not recorded which).

This clonotype has only a few counts. The chain combines TRBV28 with TRBJ2-1, with D maybe TRBD2 (6 bases). Germline CDR1 reads MDHEN; CDR2 reads SYDVKM. The CDR3 has 12 residues. V lost 5 bases and J 9 bases, leaving 11 bases between the germline ends. The CDR3 bases are TGTGCCAGCAGTGGAGGGTTTCCTGAGCAGTTCTTC. It translates to CASSGGFPEQFF.

The J gene is TRBJ2-5, the V gene TRBV13; D tentatively reads TRBD1 or TRBD2 (6 bases each). Per the germline V gene, CDR1 is PRHDT and CDR2 is FYEKMQ (reference sequence). Trimming took 7 bases from V and 5 from J, leaving 20 bases between them. This CDR3 is 15 amino acids long. Written as DNA, the CDR3 is TGTGCCAGCACCACGGGGGACGGGGGCCTTGAGACCCAGTACTTC. Translation gives CASTTGDGGLETQYF.

In its sample, this clonotype was seen a few times. This chain links TRBV27 with TRBJ2-1; 9 bases map to TRBD2. V was pared by 5 bases and J by 4 bases, with 12 bases of the junction left unmatched. Germline values: CDR1 MNHEY, CDR2 SMNVEV (reference sequence). The CDR3 spans 17 residues. The CDR3 spells CASSTLIAGEKYNEQFF. The CDR3 nucleotides read TGTGCCAGCAGTACCCTAATAGCGGGAGAGAAGTACAATGAGCAGTTCTTC.

The CDR3: CASSPPTYSGRGEQFF. Written as DNA, the CDR3 is TGTGCCAGCTCACCACCGACTTATAGCGGGCGGGGTGAGCAGTTCTTC. This chain uses TRBV18 with TRBJ2-1, with 7 positions matching TRBD2. CDR3 length: 16 amino acids. The J segment lost 9 bases and the V segment lost 0 bases, leaving 11 bases of the junction unmatched. Germline V gene sequence: CDR1 KGHSH, CDR2 LQKENI.

This clonotype appeared a few times. This chain joins TRBV29-1 and TRBJ2-5; unclear D gene. Trimming removed 3 bases at V and 2 bases at J, with 10 bases between. The CDR3 runs to 13 residues. Germline assignment: CDR1 SQVTM and CDR2 ANQGSEA. The CDR3 loop is CSVDGEKQETQYF. In DNA form, the CDR3 reads TGCAGCGTTGACGGTGAGAAACAAGAGACCCAGTACTTC.

This clonotype was picked up a small number of times. The V gene is TRBV2, the J gene TRBJ1-1, with no clear D. The germline gives CDR1 SNHLY, CDR2 FYNNEI. The CDR3 is 10 residues long. V gave up 9 bases and J gave up 6 bases, with 8 bases separating them. The CDR3 loop is CARDTAEAFF. The DNA of the CDR3 is TGTGCCAGAGACACCGCTGAAGCTTTCTTT.

The chain links TRBV18 to TRBJ2-3; TRBD2 might be the D (5 bases). V was clipped by 3 bases and J by 7 bases, with 14 bases between them. The CDR3 runs to 14 residues. Germline values: CDR1 KGHSH, CDR2 LQKENI. In nucleotides, the CDR3 is TGTGCCAGCTCACCGTTCGATAGCGCTTATACGCAGTATTTT. Amino acid sequence: CASSPFDSAYTQYF. The full variable domain, rest sourced from reference TRBV18 and TRBJ2-3, is NAGVMQNPRHLVRRRGQEARLRCSPMKGHSHVYWYRQLPEEGLKFMVYLQKENIIDESGMPKERFSAEFPKEGPSILRIQQVVRGDSAAYFCASSPFDSAYTQYFGPGTRLTVL.

This clonotype was observed a handful of times. This chain joins TRBV7-9 and TRBJ2-4; 7 positions agree with TRBD2. CDR3 length equals 14 residues. Germline V gene sequence: CDR1 SEHNR, CDR2 FQNEAQ (reference sequence). V lost 1 base to trimming and J lost 8 bases; unmatched junction nucleotides: 5. CDR3 residues: CASSLEGSGDIQYF. In DNA, the CDR3 is TGTGCCAGCAGCTTAGAAGGCAGCGGGGACATTCAGTACTTC.

This clonotype has just a few counts. The chain joins TRBV12-3 or TRBV12-4 to TRBJ1-2; D is unresolved. This CDR3 region has 12 residues. The V end was cut by 1 base, the J end by 5 bases, with 5 bases between. CDR3 loop: CASSLEGYGYTF. The CDR3 DNA reads TGTGCCAGCAGTTTAGAGGGTTATGGCTACACCTTC.

This clonotype showed up just a few times. The chain carries TRBV5-8 and TRBJ1-5; 10 nucleotides agree with TRBD1. With V trimmed by 3 bases and J by 2 bases, 2 bases remained unmatched. Germline V gene sequence: CDR1 SGHTS, CDR2 YDEGEE. The CDR3 is made up of 15 amino acids. The CDR3, as DNA: TGTGCCAGCAGCTACGGGACAGGGGGCAATCAGCCCCAGCATTTT. This sequence encodes CASSYGTGGNQPQHF. The entire variable domain, with the rest obtained from reference TRBV5-8 and TRBJ1-5, is as follows: EAGVTQSPTHLIKTRGQQATLRCSPISGHTSVYWYQQALGLGLQFLLWYDEGEERNRGNFPPRFSGRQFPNYSSELNVNALELEDSALYLCASSYGTGGNQPQHFGDGTRLSIL.

The chain has TRBV6-5 and TRBJ2-5, with D maybe TRBD2 (6 bases). In germline, CDR1 is MNHEY, CDR2 SVGAGI. Trimming shortened V by 2 bases and J by 5 bases, and 9 bases separated the two germline ends. This CDR3 spans 13 amino acids. The CDR3 loop reads CASSYRDFETQYF. The CDR3 DNA reads TGTGCCAGCAGTTACAGGGACTTTGAGACCCAGTACTTC.

The rearrangement joins TRBV20-1 to TRBJ2-2, with 8 bases matching TRBD1. Germline CDR1 is DFQATT and CDR2 is SNEGSKA (reference sequence). This CDR3 spans 14 amino acids. V dropped 5 bases and J dropped 6; count of bases not matched to a gene: 8. The CDR3 reads CSAVTGAGPGELFF. The CDR3 DNA sequence: TGCAGTGCTGTGACAGGGGCAGGACCCGGGGAGCTGTTTTTT.

Only a few counts were recorded for this clonotype. The rearrangement links TRBV12-3 or TRBV12-4 to TRBJ1-1, with TRBD1 identical over 9 bases. The CDR3 loop spans 16 amino acids. Unmatched junction bases numbered 7, after V lost 4 bases and J lost 1 base. The CDR3 spells CASSSGTGLRNTEAFF. DNA of the CDR3: TGTGCCAGCAGTTCCGGGACAGGGTTAAGGAACACTGAAGCTTTCTTT.

This clonotype has just a few counts. The chain employs TRBV7-9 and TRBJ2-3; 12 nucleotides line up with TRBD2. This CDR3 has 15 amino acids. Germline V gene sequence: CDR1 SEHNR, CDR2 FQNEAQ (reference sequence). The ends lost 5 bases at V and 1 base at J; junction bases unmatched: 1. The CDR3 region has the DNA TGTGCCAGCAGCCGGACTAGCGGGGGCACAGATACGCAGTATTTT. Amino acids: CASSRTSGGTDTQYF.

This rearrangement joins TRBV7-9 to TRBJ1-5; D remains unclear. The germline V and J ends were trimmed by 5 bases and 2 bases, with 10 bases remaining between them. Germline CDR1 reads SEHNR; CDR2 reads FQNEAQ (reference sequence). The CDR3 is made up of 14 amino acids. CDR3 region: CASSRGNGNQPQHF. Written as DNA, the CDR3 is TGTGCCAGCAGCCGTGGGAACGGCAATCAGCCCCAGCATTTT.

There are many counts of this clonotype. J is TRBJ1-2 and V is TRBV24-1, with 11 bases fitting TRBD1. This CDR3 is 13 amino acids long. Germline trimming cut 9 bases from V and 8 bases from J; bases unmatched to any gene: 7. The V gene's germline CDR1 is KGHDR and CDR2 SFDVKD. This CDR3 is CATGTGGIGGYTF. The CDR3 DNA follows: TGTGCCACCGGGACAGGGGGGATTGGGGGCTACACCTTC.

This chain uses TRBV6-1 with TRBJ1-4; no reliable D call. Per the germline V gene, CDR1 is MNHNS and CDR2 is SASEGT. V was cut by 3 bases and J by 10 bases, with 12 bases left in between. CDR3 length: 13 residues. The CDR3 DNA reads TGTGCCAGCAGTGATGGTCCATTGGGAAAACTGTTTTTT. It translates to CASSDGPLGKLFF.

This clonotype was counted only a few times. The V call is TRBV27, the J call TRBJ1-4, with D hard to call. CDR1 is MNHEY and CDR2 is SMNVEV in the germline V gene (reference sequence). This CDR3 contains 15 residues. Trimming stripped 0 bases from V and 8 bases from J, with 13 bases between. The CDR3 protein is CASSLSRPGREKLFF. DNA of the CDR3: TGTGCCAGCAGTTTATCAAGACCGGGGAGAGAAAAACTGTTTTTT.

This clonotype was recorded many times. The CDR3 region has the DNA TGTGCCAGCAGCTTAGAGGGTAACACTGAAGCTTTCTTT. Translating gives CASSLEGNTEAFF. The V and J genes are TRBV7-9 and TRBJ1-1; D not resolved. The germline gives CDR1 SEHNR, CDR2 FQNEAQ (reference sequence). Trimming took off 1 base at V and 2 bases at J, with 5 bases between the two ends. CDR3 length equals 13 residues. Full variable domain (rest looked up from reference TRBV7-9 and TRBJ1-1): DTGVSQNPRHKITKRGQNVTFRCDPISEHNRLYWYRQTLGQGPEFLTYFQNEAQLEKSRLLSDRFSAERPKGSFSTLEIQRTEQGDSAMYLCASSLEGNTEAFFGQGTRLTVV.

This chain uses TRBV19 with TRBJ2-1, with no clear D. CDR1 LNHDA and CDR2 SQIVND come from the germline V gene (reference sequence). This CDR3 region has 14 residues. Between the trimmed V and J ends, which lost 6 bases and 3 bases, there was a span of 12 bases. The DNA for the CDR3 is TGTGCCAGTAGGGTCAAGCCAATCTACAATGAGCAGTTCTTC. Its protein product is CASRVKPIYNEQFF. Supplemented by reference TRBV19 and TRBJ2-1, the full variable domain reads DGGITQSPKYLFRKEGQNVTLSCEQNLNHDAMYWYRQDPGQGLRLIYYSQIVNDFQKGDIAEGYSVSREKKESFPLTVTSAQKNPTAFYLCASRVKPIYNEQFFGPGTRLTVL.

This clonotype showed up many times. The V gene is TRBV24-1, the J gene TRBJ2-3; 7 bases map to TRBD2. J lost 6 bases, V lost 3 bases, and 8 bases had no gene match. The CDR3 is made up of 15 amino acids. Germline V gene sequence: CDR1 KGHDR, CDR2 SFDVKD. The CDR3 reads CATSDRPIGGDTQYF. In nucleotides, the CDR3 is TGTGCCACCAGTGATAGGCCGATCGGGGGGGATACGCAGTATTTT.

This clonotype was observed a few times. The V gene is TRBV12-3 or TRBV12-4, the J gene TRBJ1-2; no clear D. This CDR3 is 12 amino acids long. With 6 bases removed from V and 8 bases from J, the gap between germline ends came to 13 bases. The DNA of the CDR3 is TGTGCCAGCAGCCATGAGGGTCTAGGCTACACCTTC. This translates into CASSHEGLGYTF.

The chain has TRBV12-5 and TRBJ2-1, with D hard to call. Trimming took 6 bases from V and 0 from J, leaving 12 bases between them. CDR1 and CDR2 (germline): LGHNT, FRNRAP. The CDR3 is made up of 15 amino acids. CDR3 region: CASGRWPSSYNEQFF. CDR3 sequence (DNA): TGTGCTAGTGGCCGCTGGCCGAGCTCCTACAATGAGCAGTTCTTC.

This clonotype was found once. The chain combines TRBV20-1 with TRBJ2-5; no definite D call. V was shortened by 2 bases and J by 4 bases, with 2 bases between the two germline ends. CDR1 is DFQATT, CDR2 SNEGSKA, per germline (reference sequence). The CDR3 contains 10 residues. Here the CDR3 reads CSARSETQYF. As DNA, the CDR3 is TGCAGTGCTAGATCAGAGACCCAGTACTTC.

The chain joins TRBV20-1 to TRBJ2-1; D is ambiguous. Germline lookup yields CDR1 DFQATT and CDR2 SNEGSKA (reference sequence). Trimming removed 3 bases at V and 8 bases at J, with 11 bases between. The CDR3 loop spans 12 amino acids. The CDR3 protein is CSARRIGDEQFF. CDR3 DNA: TGCAGTGCTAGGCGTATTGGGGATGAGCAGTTCTTC.

The rearrangement joins TRBV6-5 to TRBJ2-7, with D maybe TRBD1 (5 bases). The CDR3 extends over 11 amino acids. CDR1 is MNHEY and CDR2 is SVGAGI in the germline V gene. V was pared by 3 bases and J by 7 bases, with 7 bases between. The CDR3 DNA reads as TGTGCCAGCAGTTATAGGGGTGAGCAGTACTTC. Translation: CASSYRGEQYF.

The chain recombines TRBV7-9 with TRBJ1-4, with D unresolved. There are 14 residues in the CDR3. CDR1 is SEHNR, CDR2 FQNEAQ, per germline (reference sequence). With 5 bases removed from V and 5 bases from J, the gap between germline ends came to 12 bases. As DNA, the CDR3 is TGTGCCAGCAGCCCGAGAGGTGGAAATGAAAAACTGTTTTTT. Protein: CASSPRGGNEKLFF.

This clonotype appeared many times. This rearrangement joins TRBV12-3 or TRBV12-4 to TRBJ1-1, with 8 bases lining up with TRBD1. Trimming removed 6 bases from V and 7 bases from J; junction bases left unmatched: 13. This CDR3 has 15 amino acids. The CDR3 region has the DNA TGTGCCAGCAGCCATGGAAAAGGACAGGGATTTGAAGCTTTCTTT. Translation: CASSHGKGQGFEAFF.